Listed below are T cell receptor beta chains from one sample, sequenced in a study of blood T cell repertoires in COVID-19. Generated by immunoSEQ multiplex PCR, the TCRdb table keeps only in-frame clones and is missing some. The sample comprises some 18,000 clones, 88% of which are singletons, and about 5% rests with the top ten. Material for sequencing was PBMCs or T cells enriched from blood (not recorded which). All receptors derive from a woman aged 25 to 39 who had recovered from COVID-19. Both conserved end residues are part of each CDR3. D genes are given only for firm matches. Clone size is stated in some rows and not others, as once, few, many or a class when expanded.

>.|.|TRBJ2-1|TRBV2
CASSEGAYSYNEQFF
TGTGCCAGCAGTGAAGGAGCTTACTCCTACAATGAGCAGTTCTTC
>.|.|TRBJ2-1|TRBV4-3
CASSQESSVSYNEQFF
TGCGCCAGCAGCCAAGAATCTAGCGTCTCCTACAATGAGCAGTTCTTC
>.|TRBD1|TRBJ1-2|TRBV15
CATSRDLLSGGYGYTF
TGTGCCACCAGCAGAGACCTCCTTTCAGGGGGTTATGGCTACACCTTC
>.|TRBD1|TRBJ2-3|TRBV7-9
CASSLNRGRTDTQYF
TGTGCCAGCAGCTTAAACAGGGGCCGCACAGATACGCAGTATTTT
>.|.|TRBJ2-1|TRBV2
CASSEEVEGSSYNEQFF
TGTGCCAGCAGTGAGGAGGTGGAGGGAAGCTCCTACAATGAGCAGTTCTTC
>.|TRBD2|TRBJ2-3|TRBV4-1
CASSQGHLAVTDTQYF
TGCGCCAGCAGCCAAGGGCACCTAGCGGTCACAGATACGCAGTATTTT
>.|TRBD1|TRBJ1-2|TRBV24-1
CATNSGGPSYGYTF
TGTGCCACGAACTCAGGGGGCCCCTCCTATGGCTACACCTTC
>.|TRBD1|TRBJ1-2|TRBV30
CAWLGGQGGYGYTF
TGTGCCTGGTTAGGCGGACAGGGGGGATATGGCTACACCTTC
>.|TRBD1|TRBJ1-3|TRBV3-1/TRBV3-2
CASSQGQYSAGNTIYF
TGTGCCAGCAGCCAGGGACAGTACTCCGCTGGAAACACCATATATTTT
>.|.|TRBJ1-4|TRBV21-1
CASSNGGRDCEKLFF
TGTGCCAGCAGCAATGGGGGACGGGACTGCGAAAAACTGTTTTTT
>.|.|TRBJ1-6|TRBV6-1
CASSERGWSDDSPLHF
TGTGCCAGCAGTGAAAGGGGTTGGAGTGACGATTCACCCCTCCACTTT
>.|TRBD2|TRBJ2-5|TRBV3-1/TRBV3-2
CASSQSASGGGETQYF
TGTGCCAGCAGCCAAAGTGCTAGCGGGGGGGGAGAGACCCAGTACTTC
>.|.|TRBJ2-1|TRBV4-1
CASSQDMAHNEQFF
TGCGCCAGCAGCCAAGATATGGCCCACAATGAGCAGTTCTTC
>.|TRBD1|TRBJ1-1|TRBV6-5
CASSYVTGGNTEAFF
TGTGCCAGCAGTTACGTGACAGGGGGGAACACTGAAGCTTTCTTT
>.|TRBD2|TRBJ2-2|TRBV4-2
CASSQGGGGPANTGELFF
TGTGCCAGCAGCCAGGGGGGCGGGGGGCCCGCGAACACCGGGGAGCTGTTTTTT
>.|TRBD1|TRBJ1-2|TRBV4-3
CASSQAGQENYGYTF
TGCGCCAGCAGCCAAGCCGGACAGGAGAACTATGGCTACACCTTC
>.|.|TRBJ2-7|TRBV4-3
CASSQDRVASYEQYF
TGCGCCAGCAGCCAAGATCGGGTAGCCTCCTACGAGCAGTACTTC
>.|.|TRBJ2-3|TRBV5-1
CASSLGSGTDTQYF
TGCGCCAGCAGCTTGGGTAGCGGAACAGATACGCAGTATTTT
>.|TRBD1|TRBJ2-7|TRBV6-5
CASRGTGAYEQYF
TGTGCCAGCCGAGGGACAGGCGCTTACGAGCAGTACTTC
>.|.|TRBJ1-5|TRBV19
CASSTPRGGESNQPQHF
TGTGCCAGTAGTACCCCACGGGGGGGGGAAAGCAATCAGCCCCAGCATTTT
>.|.|TRBJ2-1|TRBV6-5
CASSYSSGFYNEQFF
TGTGCCAGCAGTTACAGTTCGGGGTTCTACAATGAGCAGTTCTTC
>.|.|TRBJ2-7|TRBV29-1
CSAGTYPYEQYF
TGCAGCGCCGGGACTTATCCCTACGAGCAGTACTTC
>.|.|TRBJ1-2|TRBV7-9
CASSLVGGGGDGYTF
TGTGCCAGCAGCTTAGTGGGCGGGGGTGGTGATGGCTACACCTTC
>.|TRBD2|TRBJ2-7|TRBV24-1
CATSETSGGAHEQYF
TGTGCCACCAGCGAAACTAGCGGGGGGGCTCACGAGCAGTACTTC
>.|.|TRBJ1-1|TRBV15
CATSRDSAEAFF
TGTGCCACCAGCAGAGATTCCGCGGAAGCTTTCTTT
>.|TRBD1|TRBJ2-1|TRBV7-9
CASSLVPPGTANNEQFF
TGTGCCAGCAGCTTAGTTCCACCCGGGACAGCTAACAATGAGCAGTTCTTC
>few|TRBD2|TRBJ2-1|TRBV4-3
CASSQDPLAGGPGEQFF
TGCGCCAGCAGCCAAGATCCCTTAGCGGGGGGGCCAGGTGAGCAGTTCTTC
>.|.|TRBJ2-5|TRBV9
CASSADSQETQYF
TGTGCCAGCAGCGCGGACAGCCAAGAGACCCAGTACTTC
>.|TRBD1|TRBJ1-3|TRBV6-1
CASSGQGRLLSGNTIYF
TGTGCCAGCAGTGGACAGGGTAGATTATTATCGGGAAACACCATATATTTT
>.|.|TRBJ2-6|TRBV24-1
CATGSRQPSGANVLTF
TGTGCCACCGGATCTCGACAGCCCTCTGGGGCCAACGTCCTGACTTTC
>.|.|TRBJ2-5|TRBV19
CASSIPGKETQYF
TGTGCCAGTAGTATTCCGGGTAAAGAGACCCAGTACTTC
>.|.|TRBJ2-5|TRBV4-3
CASSQTGQETQYF
TGCGCCAGCAGCCAAACAGGCCAAGAGACCCAGTACTTC
>.|.|TRBJ2-7|TRBV3-1/TRBV3-2
CASSPGQTYEQYF
TGTGCCAGCAGCCCCGGACAGACCTACGAGCAGTACTTC
>.|.|TRBJ2-7|TRBV12-3/TRBV12-4
CASARTNYEQYF
TGTGCCAGCGCCAGGACAAACTACGAGCAGTACTTC
>.|TRBD1|TRBJ2-1|TRBV5-6
CASSLQGRAGFSYNEQFF
TGTGCCAGCAGCCTACAGGGGCGCGCCGGGTTCTCCTACAATGAGCAGTTCTTC
>.|TRBD2|TRBJ2-2|TRBV12-3/TRBV12-4
CAGSGGVPGELFF
TGTGCCGGCTCCGGGGGGGTCCCCGGGGAGCTGTTTTTT
>.|.|TRBJ1-5|TRBV24-1
CATSDKSGDSNQPQHF
TGTGCCACCAGTGATAAAAGCGGGGATAGCAATCAGCCCCAGCATTTT
>.|.|TRBJ1-2|TRBV5-4
CASSPTGLGYTF
TGTGCCAGCAGCCCCACAGGGCTCGGCTACACCTTC
>once|TRBD2|TRBJ2-7|TRBV5-1
CASSSAGGVPYEQYF
TGCGCCAGCAGCTCAGCGGGGGGCGTACCCTACGAGCAGTACTTC
>.|.|TRBJ1-4|TRBV7-9
CASSPGASTTNEKLFF
TGTGCCAGCAGCCCAGGGGCCTCCACAACTAATGAAAAACTGTTTTTT
>.|TRBD1|TRBJ2-6|TRBV28
CASTGTVLGANVLTF
TGTGCCAGCACCGGGACAGTCTTAGGGGCCAACGTCCTGACTTTC
>.|.|TRBJ2-3|TRBV7-8
CASSLLPTGTSTDTQYF
TGTGCCAGCAGCTTACTTCCGACAGGGACTAGCACAGATACGCAGTATTTT
>few|TRBD2|TRBJ2-2|TRBV5-4
CASSRPSGGGNGELFF
TGTGCCAGCAGCAGGCCTAGCGGGGGAGGTAACGGGGAGCTGTTTTTT
>.|.|TRBJ1-5|TRBV11-2
CASSPYLGDQPQHF
TGTGCCAGCAGCCCCTACTTGGGAGATCAGCCCCAGCATTTT
>.|.|TRBJ1-1|TRBV18
CASSPSGWTEAFF
TGTGCCAGCTCACCGTCGGGGTGGACTGAAGCTTTCTTT
>.|.|TRBJ2-7|TRBV27
CASSLVRGSYEQYF
TGTGCCAGCAGTTTAGTTAGGGGTTCCTACGAGCAGTACTTC
>.|.|TRBJ2-7|TRBV28
CASRPGQYYEQYF
TGTGCCAGCAGACCCGGACAGTATTACGAGCAGTACTTC
>.|TRBD1|TRBJ2-7|TRBV9
CASSASQDRDEQYF
TGTGCCAGCAGCGCCTCTCAAGACAGGGACGAGCAGTACTTC
>.|TRBD1|TRBJ2-7|TRBV11-3
CASSGQGTNNEQYF
TGTGCCAGCAGCGGACAGGGGACTAACAACGAGCAGTACTTC
>.|.|TRBJ2-3|TRBV7-3
CASSLGGDSDTQYF
TGTGCCAGCAGCTTAGGAGGGGATTCAGATACGCAGTATTTT
>.|TRBD1|TRBJ2-7|TRBV13
CASSAAGQDYEQYF
TGTGCCAGCAGCGCTGCCGGACAGGACTACGAGCAGTACTTC
>.|.|TRBJ1-2|TRBV6-5
CASSYSNPTGNYGYTF
TGTGCCAGCAGTTACTCGAATCCCACGGGTAACTATGGCTACACCTTC
>.|.|TRBJ1-2|TRBV19
CASSIVVQGWGYTF
TGTGCCAGTAGTATTGTGGTTCAGGGCTGGGGCTACACCTTC
>once|.|TRBJ2-3|TRBV6-2/TRBV6-3
CASSRGLNTDTQYF
TGTGCCAGCAGCCGGGGACTCAACACAGATACGCAGTATTTT
>.|.|TRBJ1-2|TRBV28
CASSLSGQGYGYTF
TGTGCCAGCAGTTTATCAGGGCAGGGCTATGGCTACACCTTC
>.|.|TRBJ2-3|TRBV4-2
CASSPPERDTDTQYF
TGTGCCAGCAGCCCGCCGGAACGGGACACAGATACGCAGTATTTT
>once|.|TRBJ1-3|TRBV28
CASRKTGIGNTIYF
TGTGCCAGCAGGAAAACAGGAATTGGAAACACCATATATTTT
>.|.|TRBJ1-2|TRBV19
CASSTLKTELYYGYTF
TGTGCCAGTAGTACCCTTAAAACAGAACTCTACTATGGCTACACCTTC